This passage covers 8 T cell receptor beta chains from one sample sequenced in a study of blood T cell repertoires in COVID-19. This table comes from immunoSEQ multiplex PCR, and its TCRdb copy is limited to in-frame clones, with some not included. The data show approximately 90,000 clones, roughly 82% seen once. The sample consisted of peripheral blood. These receptors all stem from a woman older than 75 with acute or convalescent COVID-19.

The chain employs TRBV7-8 and TRBJ2-7, with TRBD2 as a possible D gene (6 bases). Germline values: CDR1 SGHVS, CDR2 FQNEAQ. The CDR3 has 14 residues. Trimming cost V 5 bases and J 2 bases, with 13 bases left between them. The CDR3: CASSGGLTTYEQYF. DNA of the CDR3: TGTGCCAGCAGCGGGGGACTGACGACCTACGAGCAGTACTTC.

The chain joins TRBV18 to TRBJ1-6; D might be TRBD1 (5 bases). V lost 3 bases to trimming and J lost 10 bases, with 19 bases between them. The CDR3 covers 16 residues. Germline CDR1 is KGHSH and CDR2 is LQKENI. The CDR3 bases are TGTGCCAGCTCACCGGGACTCCGGGACCGACCGTCACCCCTCCACTTT. Its translation is CASSPGLRDRPSPLHF.

This clone was detected only a few times. This chain uses TRBV7-9 with TRBJ1-2; 7 positions agree with TRBD1. Germline V gene sequence: CDR1 SEHNR, CDR2 FQNEAQ (reference sequence). The CDR3 spans 15 residues. Trimming cost V 5 bases and J 4 bases; bases outside gene matches: 10. The CDR3 DNA sequence: TGTGCCAGCAGCCCTCAGACCGGGACAGCCTATGGCTACACCTTC. This encodes CASSPQTGTAYGYTF.

This clone has just a few counts. V and J are TRBV27 and TRBJ2-7; 8 bases map to TRBD1. Germline V gene sequence: CDR1 MNHEY, CDR2 SMNVEV (reference sequence). The junction had 4 bases not matched to a gene; V was cut back by 3 bases and J by 3 bases. This CDR3 comprises 14 residues. For the CDR3, the DNA is TGTGCCAGCAGTTTTGGGACAGGTAGCTACGAGCAGTACTTC. It encodes CASSFGTGSYEQYF.

The table lists this clone with a few counts. The rearrangement uses TRBV5-6 and TRBJ2-5; 11 bases line up with TRBD2. The length of the CDR3 is 15 residues. V was pared by 2 bases and J by 4 bases, with 4 bases of the junction left unmatched. The germline gives CDR1 SGHDT, CDR2 YYEEEE. The chain's CDR3 is CASSFSGGAPETQYF. In nucleotides, the CDR3 is TGTGCCAGCAGCTTTAGCGGGGGGGCCCCAGAGACCCAGTACTTC.

The V and J genes are TRBV7-2 and TRBJ1-2, with D perhaps matching TRBD1 (5 bases). V dropped 0 bases and J dropped 4 bases, with 15 bases sitting between them. Germline V lookup: CDR1 SGHTA, CDR2 FQGNSA. This CDR3 comprises 16 residues. DNA of the CDR3: TGTGCCAGCAGCTTAGCGGGGGGAAGTAGTGCCTATGGCTACACCTTC. Residues: CASSLAGGSSAYGYTF. Based on the CDR3 plus reference TRBV7-2 and TRBJ1-2, the full variable domain is GAGVSQSPSNKVTEKGKDVELRCDPISGHTALYWYRQSLGQGLEFLIYFQGNSAPDKSGLPSDRFSAERTGGSVSTLTIQRTQQEDSAVYLCASSLAGGSSAYGYTFGSGTRLTVV.

The CDR3 DNA sequence: TGTGCCAGCAGCCTGGGCCAGAGTAATAGCAATCAGCCCCAGCATTTT. It yields the protein CASSLGQSNSNQPQHF. The chain is built from TRBV3-1 (or the pseudogene TRBV3-2) and TRBJ1-5, with D uncertain. From germline, CDR1 is LGHDT and CDR2 YNNKEL (reference sequence). Between the trimmed V and J ends, which lost 4 bases and 0 bases, there was a span of 13 bases. The CDR3 consists of 16 residues.

This clone was observed once. The V call is TRBV2, the J call TRBJ2-7; TRBD1 might be the D (5 bases). Germline V gives CDR1 SNHLY, CDR2 FYNNEI. The CDR3 loop spans 14 amino acids. The V gene lost 1 base and the J gene lost 9 bases, with 16 bases spanning the gap. The DNA for the CDR3 is TGTGCCAGCAGTGAAGGGGCGACAGCTTTCGCGCAGTACTTC. This gives the protein CASSEGATAFAQYF.